The rows below give T cell receptor beta chains drawn from one sample of a study of blood T cell repertoires in COVID-19. Profiled with immunoSEQ multiplex PCR; TCRdb holds only in-frame clones, not every one. The sample consists of around 56,000 clones, 75% to 95% of them appearing once. The sequenced sample was peripheral blood. All receptors derive from a man older than 75 with acute or convalescent COVID-19. CDR3s include the opening cysteine and the closing phenylalanine or tryptophan. Each record gives: D gene, V gene, J gene, clone size, CDR3 protein, CDR3 DNA. The D gene is left open where the match is weak. The listing skips clone size in some rows; elsewhere it reads once, few, many or a size class.

TRBD1	TRBV19	TRBJ2-5	few	CASTQGQGEETQYF	TGTGCCAGTACCCAGGGACAGGGAGAAGAGACCCAGTACTTC
TRBD1	TRBV2	TRBJ1-6	-	CASSDRDREISPLHF	TGTGCCAGCAGTGACCGGGACAGGGAGATTTCACCCCTCCACTTT
-	TRBV29-1	TRBJ2-5	-	CSVVHGGSETQYF	TGCAGCGTTGTCCATGGAGGGTCAGAGACCCAGTACTTC
TRBD2	TRBV7-2	TRBJ2-5	-	CASSSLAGGETQYF	TGTGCCAGCAGCTCTCTAGCGGGGGGTGAGACCCAGTACTTC
-	TRBV2	TRBJ1-5	-	CASSEGIGFLASNQPQHF	TGTGCCAGCAGTGAAGGGATAGGCTTTTTAGCTAGCAATCAGCCCCAGCATTTT
TRBD2	TRBV3-1/TRBV3-2	TRBJ2-3	-	CASRLTSGGSTDTQYF	TGTGCCAGCAGGCTGACTAGCGGGGGTAGCACAGATACGCAGTATTTT
-	TRBV27	TRBJ1-4	-	CASSPLGQGEKLFF	TGTGCCAGCAGTCCCCTGGGTCAGGGAGAAAAACTGTTTTTT
-	TRBV7-9	TRBJ1-5	-	CASSPLSNQPQHF	TGTGCCAGCAGCCCTCTGAGCAATCAGCCCCAGCATTTT
-	TRBV11-2	TRBJ1-2	-	CASSLDENYGYTF	TGTGCCAGCAGCTTAGACGAGAACTATGGCTACACCTTC
-	TRBV5-6	TRBJ2-1	-	CASSSVRGNPYNEQFF	TGTGCCAGCAGTTCTGTTCGAGGGAACCCCTACAATGAGCAGTTCTTC
TRBD2	TRBV5-6	TRBJ2-7	-	CASSLGPGLASYEQYF	TGTGCCAGCAGCTTGGGGCCGGGACTAGCGTCGTACGAGCAGTACTTC
TRBD1	TRBV7-9	TRBJ2-5	-	CASSLAPDRGGETQYF	TGTGCCAGCAGCTTAGCCCCTGACAGGGGGGGAGAGACCCAGTACTTC
-	TRBV5-1	TRBJ1-2	-	CASSPSTGTTNYGYTF	TGCGCCAGCAGCCCATCGACGGGAACCACTAACTATGGCTACACCTTC
-	TRBV6-2/TRBV6-3	TRBJ1-1	-	CASSEMNTEAFF	TGTGCCAGCAGTGAGATGAACACTGAAGCTTTCTTT
-	TRBV5-1	TRBJ2-1	-	CASSLATNNEQFF	TGCGCCAGCAGCTTGGCCACAAACAATGAGCAGTTCTTC
-	TRBV7-9	TRBJ2-5	-	CASSRLLGKARGETQYF	TGTGCCAGCAGCCGACTTTTAGGGAAGGCTAGGGGAGAGACCCAGTACTTC
TRBD2	TRBV7-8	TRBJ2-5	-	CASSPWTSGGRGETQYF	TGTGCCAGCAGCCCCTGGACTAGCGGGGGCCGGGGAGAGACCCAGTACTTC
-	TRBV12-3/TRBV12-4	TRBJ2-1	-	CASSRTGNEQFF	TGTGCCAGCAGTCGAACGGGCAATGAGCAGTTCTTC
TRBD1	TRBV27	TRBJ1-3	-	CASSLTGGNTIYF	TGTGCCAGCAGTTTGACAGGGGGAAACACCATATATTTT
TRBD2	TRBV3-1/TRBV3-2	TRBJ2-3	-	CASTRLAGEGDTQYF	TGTGCCAGCACCCGACTAGCGGGGGAGGGGGATACGCAGTATTTT
TRBD1	TRBV7-8	TRBJ1-2	-	CASSLAQGANYGYTF	TGTGCCAGCAGCTTAGCGCAGGGGGCTAACTATGGCTACACCTTC
-	TRBV7-2	TRBJ2-1	-	CASSPSGLAATQFF	TGTGCCAGCAGCCCCAGTGGCTTAGCGGCGACGCAGTTCTTC
TRBD1	TRBV29-1	TRBJ2-2	once	CSAQGVAGGTGELFF	TGCAGCGCCCAAGGGGTGGCAGGGGGAACCGGGGAGCTGTTTTTT
-	TRBV7-2	TRBJ2-2	-	CASSLGGGSGELFF	TGTGCCAGCAGCTTAGGAGGGGGATCCGGGGAGCTGTTTTTT
TRBD2	TRBV19	TRBJ2-3	-	CASSITSGAPDTQYF	TGTGCCAGTAGTATTACTAGCGGGGCTCCAGATACGCAGTATTTT
-	TRBV10-3	TRBJ1-6	-	CAISESVSGDNSPLHF	TGTGCCATCAGTGAGTCGGTTTCAGGGGATAATTCACCCCTCCACTTT
-	TRBV2	TRBJ2-7	once	CASMRDEQYF	TGTGCCAGCATGAGGGACGAGCAGTACTTC
TRBD1	TRBV7-6	TRBJ1-1	-	CASSLSNRGTEAFF	TGTGCCAGCAGCCTTAGTAACAGGGGAACTGAAGCTTTCTTT
TRBD1	TRBV27	TRBJ1-4	-	CASSPTGTYNEKLFF	TGTGCCAGCAGTCCGACAGGGACTTATAATGAAAAACTGTTTTTT
-	TRBV2	TRBJ2-3	-	CASGRRQASTDTQYF	TGTGCCAGCGGACGGAGACAGGCTAGCACAGATACGCAGTATTTT
-	TRBV11-2	TRBJ1-3	-	CASSLFGNGNTIYF	TGTGCCAGCAGCTTATTCGGTAACGGAAACACCATATATTTT
TRBD1	TRBV5-1	TRBJ1-1	-	CASSGTGSRTEAFF	TGCGCCAGCAGCGGGACAGGGTCCCGCACTGAAGCTTTCTTT
-	TRBV5-4	TRBJ2-5	-	CASSLALRGQETQYF	TGTGCCAGCAGCTTGGCCTTGCGGGGACAAGAGACCCAGTACTTC
TRBD2	TRBV5-1	TRBJ2-1	-	CASSLGWTSGANNEQFF	TGCGCCAGCAGCTTGGGATGGACTAGCGGGGCCAACAATGAGCAGTTCTTC
-	TRBV6-5	TRBJ1-5	-	CASREGSNQPQHF	TGTGCCAGCAGGGAGGGATCCAATCAGCCCCAGCATTTT
TRBD2	TRBV19	TRBJ2-2	-	CGTSGGLNTGELFF	TGTGGGACTAGCGGGGGACTGAACACCGGGGAGCTGTTTTTT
-	TRBV6-4	TRBJ1-1	-	CASAQGSEGGTEAFF	TGTGCCAGCGCCCAGGGGAGTGAGGGTGGCACTGAAGCTTTCTTT
-	TRBV5-1	TRBJ1-4	-	CASSLRGGTTNEKLFF	TGCGCCAGCAGCTTGCGGGGGGGTACGACTAATGAAAAACTGTTTTTT
TRBD2	TRBV6-5	TRBJ2-2	-	CASSYSTSRVPGELFF	TGTGCCAGCAGTTACTCGACTAGCAGGGTTCCCGGGGAGCTGTTTTTT
-	TRBV6-2/TRBV6-3	TRBJ2-7	-	CASSDRYTYEQYF	TGTGCCAGCAGCGACAGGTACACCTACGAGCAGTACTTC
TRBD1	TRBV25-1	TRBJ1-4	-	CASSPIGGPTNEKLFF	TGTGCCAGCAGCCCTATAGGGGGCCCAACTAATGAAAAACTGTTTTTT
-	TRBV18	TRBJ2-6	-	CASSPRSGGSGANVLTF	TGTGCCAGCTCACCACGATCAGGGGGGTCTGGGGCCAACGTCCTGACTTTC
-	TRBV27	TRBJ1-5	-	CASSRSDVRNQPQHF	TGTGCCAGCAGTCGGTCCGATGTACGCAATCAGCCCCAGCATTTT
TRBD2	TRBV6-5	TRBJ2-1	-	CASSYRRGGYEQFF	TGTGCCAGCAGTTACCGGCGGGGGGGCTATGAGCAGTTCTTC